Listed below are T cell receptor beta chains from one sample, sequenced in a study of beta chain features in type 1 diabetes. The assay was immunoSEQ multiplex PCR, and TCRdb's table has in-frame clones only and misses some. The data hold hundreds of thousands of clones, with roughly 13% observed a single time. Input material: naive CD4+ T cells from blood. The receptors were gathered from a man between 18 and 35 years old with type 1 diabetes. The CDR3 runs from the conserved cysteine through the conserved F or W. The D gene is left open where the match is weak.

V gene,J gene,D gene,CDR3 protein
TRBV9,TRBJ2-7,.,CASSVGPGISYEQYF
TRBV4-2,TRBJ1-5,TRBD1,CASTPDRGSNQPQHF
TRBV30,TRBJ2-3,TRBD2,CAWSALLAGETDTQYF
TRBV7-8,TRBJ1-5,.,CASSFSRGVGQPQHF
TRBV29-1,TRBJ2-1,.,CSVDEGRASKHSYNEQFF
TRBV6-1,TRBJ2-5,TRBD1,CAIKIPGGETQYF
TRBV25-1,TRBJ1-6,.,CASSESEGSSPLHF
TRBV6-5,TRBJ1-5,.,CASRGVSNQPQHF
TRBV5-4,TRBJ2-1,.,CASSLDSPAHNEQFF
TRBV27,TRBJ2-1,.,CASSLGLSLNEQFF
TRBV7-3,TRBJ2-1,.,CASSSPGLQSEQFF
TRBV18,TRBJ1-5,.,CASSPGAGNQPQHF
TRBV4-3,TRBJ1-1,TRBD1,CASSRTGQGLAEAFF
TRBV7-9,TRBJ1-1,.,CASKLQVNTEAFF
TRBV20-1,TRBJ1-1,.,CSASGQLRAFF
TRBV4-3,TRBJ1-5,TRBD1,CASSQGQGIQPQHF
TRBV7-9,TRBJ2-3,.,CASSLGRLPDTQYF
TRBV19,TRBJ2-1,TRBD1,CASGQGARRQFF
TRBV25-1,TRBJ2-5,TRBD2,CASSELGSGVYQETQYF
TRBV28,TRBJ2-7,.,CASSLSSYEQYF
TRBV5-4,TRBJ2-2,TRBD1,CASSLRQGAPGELFF
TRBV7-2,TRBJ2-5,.,CASSFRWAQETQYF
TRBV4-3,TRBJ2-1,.,CASNQRAKGNLANEQFF
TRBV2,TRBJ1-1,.,CASSVGVVAFF
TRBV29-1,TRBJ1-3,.,CSVDPGNTIYF
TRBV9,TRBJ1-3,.,CASSLDGHSGNTIYF
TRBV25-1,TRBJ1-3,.,CASRGRLGENTIYF
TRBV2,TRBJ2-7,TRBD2,CASSEALAGYYEQYF
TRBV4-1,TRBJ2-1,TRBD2,CASSQEGLLAGGYNEQFF
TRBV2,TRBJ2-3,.,CASSDVGGRADTQYF
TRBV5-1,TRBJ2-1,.,CASSQRDINEQFF
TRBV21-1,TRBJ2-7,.,CASSKHSGRSSYEQYF
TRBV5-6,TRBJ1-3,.,CASSPGTAYSGNTIYF
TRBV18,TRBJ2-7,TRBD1,CASSPRQGAYYEQYF
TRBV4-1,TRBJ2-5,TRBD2,CASSQGLAGGQETQYF
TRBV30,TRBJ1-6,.,CAWSQLNSPLHF
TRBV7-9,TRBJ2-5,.,CASSSSQETQYF
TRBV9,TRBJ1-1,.,CASSVVPTTIGEAFF
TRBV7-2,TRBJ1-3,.,CASSPSGGPDTIYF
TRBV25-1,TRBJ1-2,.,CASSEFRGNGYTF
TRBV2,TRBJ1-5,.,CASSEEGVQPQHF